Each of the 11 T cell receptor beta chains below was sequenced from the same sample in a study of cytomegalovirus exposure and HLA in healthy donors. Here immunoSEQ multiplex PCR was the method, and the copy in TCRdb shows in-frame clones only, minus some. The sample has roughly 73,000 clones; around 96% are singletons. The sequencing input was PBMCs. These receptors all come from a man aged 18 to 29 in good health and CMV-seronegative.

V is TRBV5-4 and J is TRBJ2-1; 7 bases are shared with TRBD2. The CDR3 contains 15 residues. V dropped 4 bases and J dropped 7; count of bases not matched to a gene: 11. The germline gives CDR1 SGHNT, CDR2 YYREEE (reference sequence). The CDR3 loop is CASSPREGRRNEQFF. The CDR3 nucleotides read TGTGCCAGCAGCCCGAGGGAGGGGAGGAGGAATGAGCAGTTCTTC.

The rearrangement uses TRBV7-9 and TRBJ2-2, with 7 bases identical to TRBD1. Germline CDR1 SEHNR, CDR2 FQNEAQ (reference sequence). V was clipped by 5 bases and J by 0 bases; unmatched bases: 3. CDR3 size: 15 residues. The CDR3 nucleotides are TGTGCCAGCAGCGCCCAGGGGGCGAACACCGGGGAGCTGTTTTTT. Its protein product is CASSAQGANTGELFF.

J is TRBJ2-3 and V is TRBV25-1; D is undetermined. This CDR3 spans 15 amino acids. The ends were cut back, 1 base at V and 0 bases at J, with 8 bases in the middle. Per germline, CDR1 MGHDK and CDR2 SYGVNS. For the CDR3, the DNA is TGTGCCAGCAGTGAATCGGGTACTAGCACAGATACGCAGTATTTT. Translating gives CASSESGTSTDTQYF.

The chain couples TRBV27 to TRBJ2-5; maybe TRBD2 (5 bases). Germline V gene data show CDR1 as MNHEY and CDR2 as SMNVEV (reference sequence). CDR3 length: 16 residues. The V and J ends lost 3 bases and 1 base respectively, with 15 bases between them. This chain's CDR3 is CASSLSGGGVQETQYF. DNA for the CDR3: TGTGCCAGCAGTTTGAGTGGCGGAGGCGTCCAAGAGACCCAGTACTTC.

The chain carries TRBV30 and TRBJ1-1; 9 bases are a match to TRBD1. V was pared by 1 base and J by 5 bases, with 2 bases of the junction left unmatched. Germline values: CDR1 GTSNPN, CDR2 SVGIG (reference sequence). The length of the CDR3 is 13 residues. The CDR3 DNA follows: TGTGCCTGGAGTGGACAGGGGGGGACTGAAGCTTTCTTT. Amino acids: CAWSGQGGTEAFF.

The chain recombines TRBV6-5 with TRBJ2-1; 8 bases align to TRBD2. CDR1 and CDR2 (germline): MNHEY, SVGAGI. This CDR3 is 14 amino acids long. The trim removed 8 bases at V and 6 bases at J, leaving 9 bases unmatched. CDR3 protein: CASQRRGAINEQFF. The CDR3 DNA sequence: TGTGCCAGCCAACGGCGGGGGGCCATCAATGAGCAGTTCTTC.

The chain couples TRBV6-6 to TRBJ1-2, with no clear D. The V gene's germline CDR1 is MNHNY and CDR2 SVGAGI (reference sequence). CDR3 length: 12 residues. V lost 8 bases and J 8 bases, leaving 15 bases between the germline ends. The CDR3 DNA reads as TGTGCCAGCTGGCCGGGGAGGAGCGGCTACACCTTC. It is translated as CASWPGRSGYTF.

This sequence joins TRBV10-2 and TRBJ2-1; D might be TRBD2 (6 bases). Germline CDR1 is WSHSY and CDR2 is SAAADI. With 5 bases removed from V and 5 bases from J, the gap between germline ends came to 16 bases. This CDR3 is 15 amino acids long. For the CDR3, the DNA is TGCGCCAGCAGTCATACTAGCCGCGGGAACAATGAGCAGTTCTTC. Translating it yields CASSHTSRGNNEQFF.

This clone has just one count. V gene TRBV28 combines with J gene TRBJ2-5; 8 bases align to TRBD2. There are 15 residues in the CDR3. Germline assignment: CDR1 MDHEN and CDR2 SYDVKM. The junction had 7 bases not matched to a gene; V was cut back by 2 bases and J by 5 bases. The CDR3 DNA sequence: TGTGCCAGCAGTTTACTCCGACCGGGGGGGGAGACCCAGTACTTC. Translation gives CASSLLRPGGETQYF. The full variable domain, rest sourced from reference TRBV28 and TRBJ2-5, is DVKVTQSSRYLVKRTGEKVFLECVQDMDHENMFWYRQDPGLGLRLIYFSYDVKMKEKGDIPEGYSVSREKKERFSLILESASTNQTSMYLCASSLLRPGGETQYFGPGTRLLVL.

The chain carries TRBV13 and TRBJ2-3, with 7 nucleotides matching TRBD2. The V and J ends lost 0 bases and 2 bases, in that order; junction bases with no gene match: 2. Germline values: CDR1 PRHDT, CDR2 FYEKMQ (reference sequence). There are 15 residues in the CDR3. The CDR3 loop reads CASSLGRGSTDTQYF. The CDR3 DNA is TGTGCCAGCAGCTTAGGGCGGGGGTCCACAGATACGCAGTATTTT. Combining the CDR3 with reference TRBV13 and TRBJ2-3 gives the whole variable domain AAGVIQSPRHLIKEKRETATLKCYPIPRHDTVYWYQQGPGQDPQFLISFYEKMQSDKGSIPDRFSAQQFSDYHSELNMSSLELGDSALYFCASSLGRGSTDTQYFGPGTRLTVL.

This chain joins TRBV7-2 and TRBJ2-5; tentatively, D is TRBD2 (6 bases). V was shortened by 5 bases and J by 2 bases, with 24 bases between the two germline ends. Germline V gene lookup returns CDR1 SGHTA and CDR2 FQGNSA. The CDR3 sequence is 18 residues long. In nucleotides, the CDR3 is TGTGCCAGCAGCGTGCGGATTCCGGGACTGACTAAGCAAGAGACCCAGTACTTC. This sequence encodes CASSVRIPGLTKQETQYF.